This T cell receptor (beta chain) was profiled in a study of blood T cell repertoires in COVID-19. Per the authors' pipeline: Amplified reference gene primers provided the basis for estimating nucleated cell counts. Only in-frame clones appear in the TCRdb table, and some are missing; sequencing was by immunoSEQ multiplex PCR. V and J calls and clone size are as listed in that table; D and trimming were resolved from the DNA. The sample includes around 250,000 clones, around 89% of them seen just once. Researchers sorted participants into cohorts using their self-reported clinical history. From germline, CDR1 is LNHDA and CDR2 SQIVND (reference sequence). The J segment lost 0 bases and the V segment lost 6 bases, leaving 7 bases of the junction unmatched. This CDR3 spans 17 amino acids.

This chain uses TRBV19 with TRBJ2-1, with 11 bases lining up with TRBD2. The sample consisted of PBMCs or T cells enriched from blood (not recorded which). The receptor's source is a woman aged 30 to 39 who had recovered from COVID-19. This CDR3 is CASSLDSGRGSYNEQFF. CDR3 DNA sequence: TGTGCCAGTAGCCTAGATAGCGGGAGGGGCTCCTACAATGAGCAGTTCTTC. Together with reference TRBV19 and TRBJ2-1, the CDR3 gives the full variable domain: DGGITQSPKYLFRKEGQNVTLSCEQNLNHDAMYWYRQDPGQGLRLIYYSQIVNDFQKGDIAEGYSVSREKKESFPLTVTSAQKNPTAFYLCASSLDSGRGSYNEQFFGPGTRLTVL.